The sequence of this T cell receptor beta chain was determined in a study of CD8 T cells in ankylosing spondylitis (dated by TCRdb to the late 2010s). Background for the entire study: T cell receptor beta repertoires were profiled in healthy donors and ankylosing spondylitis patients so that disease-linked TCR variants could be found. The full study cohort comprised 25 ankylosing spondylitis patients and approximately 100 healthy donors. Peripheral blood was sampled, and synovial fluid was also collected from ankylosing spondylitis patients. Beyond this particular receptor, the publication reports: In peripheral blood, the disease-linked clones were found at relatively low frequencies and had a CD8+ phenotype. Blood from ankylosing spondylitis patients appeared to be characterized by a TCR beta motif composed of several highly homologous amino acid variants. Some TCR beta motif variants had previously been reported in synovial fluid and blood of reactive arthritis patients, which suggested common disease-initiation mechanisms. The disease-linked clones were reported as significantly enriched in matched synovial fluid samples from ankylosing spondylitis patients.

In this sample, this clonotype turned up many times. It has no known antigen specificity. No base quality information exists; no much larger clone differs at one position. The data were produced on an Illumina HiSeq 2500. Quantitative 5'-RACE with molecular barcodes was used to prepare TCR beta libraries. The authors' pipeline ran thus. A new computational method based on a probabilistic model of VDJ rearrangement was used to identify disease-linked TCR variants. The public reads were quality trimmed at Q25 with fastp and then assembled into clones with MiXCR by TCRdb, keeping productive beta chains. Rows with a matching CDR3 protein are joined into one entry that keeps the most common DNA and genes. The V and J calls, along with clone size, are taken from TCRdb and not from the paper's own processing. The sample table contains about 220,000 distinct CDR3 sequences; only one count was recorded for 7.3% of them. The ten top clones hold 13% to 15% of the sample.

Deletion took 7 bases off V and 4 bases off J, with a span of 20 bases between the germline ends. Including cysteine and phenylalanine, the CDR3 has 16 amino acids. The read is trimmed to its CDR3 DNA, 48 bases read in frame from base 1. CDR1 and CDR2, looked up from the germline V gene, are WSHSY and SAAADI. The rearranged chain carries TRBV10-2 and TRBJ2-1; TRBD2 could be the D gene, as 5 bases match. Sequenced input: blood, either unsorted or a sorted T cell fraction (not recorded which). The sequence derives from a male donor with ankylosing spondylitis. The DNA sequence is as follows: TGCGCCAGCACCGGCTTTGTGGGAGAGGCTTACAATGAGCAGTTCTTC. It specifies CASTGFVGEAYNEQFF.